The sequence of this T cell receptor beta chain was determined in a study of control samples from healthy donors and cancer patients. Measured with immunoSEQ multiplex PCR; TCRdb has only the in-frame clones, and not every one. Found here are about 45,000 clones, under 95% of them singletons; the top ten hold 22%. This clone was picked up a small number of times. This receptor was taken from a woman aged 35 to 49 with head and neck cancer. The sample was PBMCs.

The DNA of the CDR3 is TGTGCCAGCAGCCCCTCAGCTTTCTTT. It yields the protein CASSPSAFF. The chain couples TRBV7-6 to TRBJ1-1, with no clear D. This CDR3 contains 9 residues. V lost 5 bases and J lost 10, with 5 bases in between. Germline lookup yields CDR1 SGHVS and CDR2 FNYEAQ.